Listed here is a single T cell receptor (beta chain). The CDR3 totals 13 residues. The V and J ends lost 6 bases and 6 bases respectively, with 14 bases between them. Germline lookup yields CDR1 MGHDK and CDR2 SYGVNS. From the 5' RACE reads, TCRdb called clonotypes with MiXCR, one entry per CDR3 protein. The sample lists over 10,000 distinct CDR3 sequences; approximately 15% were seen once. The time point: sample taken at primary tumor resection. The study sequenced unsorted whole RNA from tumor, nontumor lung or frozen PBMC. These data belong to a study of spatial heterogeneity in lung cancer. This sequence originates from a male donor with early-stage non-small cell lung cancer. The gene calls are TRBV25-1 and TRBJ1-2; D unresolved. The source material was PBMCs, sampled at surgery. The chain's CDR3 is CASSRTPDHGYTF. DNA of the CDR3: TGTGCCAGCAGCCGAACTCCGGACCATGGCTACACCTTC.